The clone carrying this T cell receptor (beta chain) has just a few counts. The sample originates from a study of identical twins' blood T cells. Per the authors' pipeline: Each donor had about 100,000 to nearly 550,000 clonotypes. Using its own MiXCR run on the 5' RACE reads, TCRdb lists one record per CDR3 protein. The V and J calls here are based on TCRdb, not the publication. The sample has about 370,000 distinct CDR3 sequences; under 30% are singletons. V gave up 4 bases and J gave up 1 base, with 13 bases separating them. This CDR3 has 15 amino acids. Germline loops: CDR1 LGHDT, CDR2 YNNKEL (reference sequence). Reared together, all three twin pairs probably met the same infectious agents and vaccines.

The clonotype comes from a woman between 18 and 49 years old in good health. This rearrangement joins TRBV3-1 to TRBJ1-2; D gene ambiguous. Sequenced sample: PBMCs. In nucleotides, the CDR3 is TGTGCCAGCAGCCCAACAAGGACGGATAACTATGGCTACACCTTC. The encoded protein is CASSPTRTDNYGYTF.